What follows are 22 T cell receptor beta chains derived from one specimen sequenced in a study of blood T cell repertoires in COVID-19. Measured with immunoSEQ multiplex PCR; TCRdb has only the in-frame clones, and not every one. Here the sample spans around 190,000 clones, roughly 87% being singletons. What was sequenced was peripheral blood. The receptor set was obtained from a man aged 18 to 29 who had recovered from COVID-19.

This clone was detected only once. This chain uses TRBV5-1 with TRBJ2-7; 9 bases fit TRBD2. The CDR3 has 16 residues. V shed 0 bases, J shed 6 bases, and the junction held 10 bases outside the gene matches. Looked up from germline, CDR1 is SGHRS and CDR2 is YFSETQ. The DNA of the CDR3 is TGCGCCAGCAGCTTGGAGTTTAGCGGGAGATGGGTCGAGCAGTACTTC. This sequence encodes CASSLEFSGRWVEQYF.

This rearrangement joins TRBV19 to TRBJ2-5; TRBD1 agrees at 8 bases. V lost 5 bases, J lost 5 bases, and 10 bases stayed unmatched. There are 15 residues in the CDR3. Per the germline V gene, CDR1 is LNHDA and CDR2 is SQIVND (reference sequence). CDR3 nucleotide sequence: TGTGCCAGTAGTCAGTCCAGGGGGCGGAGTGAGACCCAGTACTTC. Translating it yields CASSQSRGRSETQYF.

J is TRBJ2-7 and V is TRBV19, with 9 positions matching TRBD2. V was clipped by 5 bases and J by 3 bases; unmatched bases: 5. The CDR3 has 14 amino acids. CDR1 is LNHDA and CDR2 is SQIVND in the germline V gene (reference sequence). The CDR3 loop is CASSWGSGSYEQYF. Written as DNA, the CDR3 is TGTGCCAGTAGTTGGGGTAGCGGGAGCTACGAGCAGTACTTC. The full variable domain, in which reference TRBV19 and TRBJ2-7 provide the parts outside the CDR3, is DGGITQSPKYLFRKEGQNVTLSCEQNLNHDAMYWYRQDPGQGLRLIYYSQIVNDFQKGDIAEGYSVSREKKESFPLTVTSAQKNPTAFYLCASSWGSGSYEQYFGPGTRLTVT.

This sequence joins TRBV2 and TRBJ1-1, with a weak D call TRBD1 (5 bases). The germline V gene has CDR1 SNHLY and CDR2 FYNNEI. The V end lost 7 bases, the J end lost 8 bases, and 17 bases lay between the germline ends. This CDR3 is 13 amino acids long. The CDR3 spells CASTPGLSLEAFF. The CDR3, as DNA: TGTGCCAGCACCCCGGGACTGTCTCTGGAAGCTTTCTTT.

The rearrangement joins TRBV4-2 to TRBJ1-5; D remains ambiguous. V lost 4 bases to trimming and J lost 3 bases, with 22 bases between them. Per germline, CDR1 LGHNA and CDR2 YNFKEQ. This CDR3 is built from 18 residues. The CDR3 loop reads CASSPEGLLGSNNQPQHF. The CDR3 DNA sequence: TGTGCCAGCAGCCCGGAGGGTCTCTTGGGGTCGAACAATCAGCCCCAGCATTTT.

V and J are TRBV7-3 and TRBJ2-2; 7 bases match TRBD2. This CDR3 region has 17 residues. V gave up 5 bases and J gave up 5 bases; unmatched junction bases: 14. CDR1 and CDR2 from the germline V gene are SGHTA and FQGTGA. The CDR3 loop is CASSPSPRGSFTGELFF. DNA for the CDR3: TGTGCCAGCAGCCCTTCCCCCCGCGGGAGCTTTACCGGGGAGCTGTTTTTT. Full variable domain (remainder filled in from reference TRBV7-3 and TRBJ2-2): GAGVSQTPSNKVTEKGKYVELRCDPISGHTALYWYRQSLGQGPEFLIYFQGTGAADDSGLPNDRFFAVRPEGSVSTLKIQRTERGDSAVYLCASSPSPRGSFTGELFFGEGSRLTVL.

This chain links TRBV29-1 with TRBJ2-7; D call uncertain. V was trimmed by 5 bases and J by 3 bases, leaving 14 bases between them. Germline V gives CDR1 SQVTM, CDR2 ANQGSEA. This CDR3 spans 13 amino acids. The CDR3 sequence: CSVRVLLDYEQYF. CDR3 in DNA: TGCAGCGTTCGAGTGTTGCTAGACTACGAGCAGTACTTC.

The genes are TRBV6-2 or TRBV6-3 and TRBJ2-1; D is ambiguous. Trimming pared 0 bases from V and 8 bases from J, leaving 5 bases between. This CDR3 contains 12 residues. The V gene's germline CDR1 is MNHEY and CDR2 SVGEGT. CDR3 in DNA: TGTGCCAGCAGTTACTCTTCTGATGAGCAGTTCTTC. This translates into CASSYSSDEQFF.

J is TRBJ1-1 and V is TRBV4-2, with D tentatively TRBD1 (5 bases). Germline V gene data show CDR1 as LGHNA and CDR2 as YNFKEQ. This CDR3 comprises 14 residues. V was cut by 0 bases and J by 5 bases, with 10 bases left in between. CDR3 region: CASSQEEGRTEAFF. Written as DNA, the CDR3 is TGTGCCAGCAGCCAAGAGGAGGGGCGGACTGAAGCTTTCTTT.

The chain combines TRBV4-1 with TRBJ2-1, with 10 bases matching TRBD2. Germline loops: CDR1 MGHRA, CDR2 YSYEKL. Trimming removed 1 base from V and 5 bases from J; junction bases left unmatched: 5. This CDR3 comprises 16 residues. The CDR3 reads CASSQGLTSGHNEQFF. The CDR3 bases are TGCGCCAGCAGCCAAGGTCTGACTAGCGGGCACAATGAGCAGTTCTTC.

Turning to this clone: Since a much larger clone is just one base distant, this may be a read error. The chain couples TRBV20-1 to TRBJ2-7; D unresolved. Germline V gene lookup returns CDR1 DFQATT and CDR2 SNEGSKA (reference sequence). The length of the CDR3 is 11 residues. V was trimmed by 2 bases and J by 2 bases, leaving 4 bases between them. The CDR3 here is CSARQTYEQYF. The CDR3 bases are TGCAGTGCTAGACAAACCTACGAGCAGTACTTC.

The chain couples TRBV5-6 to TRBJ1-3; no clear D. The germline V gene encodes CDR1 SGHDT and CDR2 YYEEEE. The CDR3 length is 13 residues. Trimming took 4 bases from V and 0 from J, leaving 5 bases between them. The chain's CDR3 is CASSRGSGNTIYF. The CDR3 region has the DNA TGTGCCAGCAGCCGGGGCTCTGGAAACACCATATATTTT.

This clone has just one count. The CDR3 loop is CASTNQGAREQYF. The CDR3 DNA reads as TGCGCCAGCACTAACCAGGGGGCGCGGGAGCAGTACTTC. The chain combines TRBV5-1 with TRBJ2-7; TRBD1 agrees at 8 bases. Germline loops: CDR1 SGHRS, CDR2 YFSETQ. The CDR3 has 13 residues. V lost 6 bases to trimming and J lost 7 bases; unmatched junction nucleotides: 9.

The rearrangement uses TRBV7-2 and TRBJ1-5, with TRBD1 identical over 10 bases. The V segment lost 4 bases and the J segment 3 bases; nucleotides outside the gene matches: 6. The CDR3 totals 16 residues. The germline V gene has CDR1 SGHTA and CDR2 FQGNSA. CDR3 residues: CASSSMDRGDNQPQHF. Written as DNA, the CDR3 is TGTGCCAGCAGCTCGATGGACAGGGGGGACAATCAGCCCCAGCATTTT.

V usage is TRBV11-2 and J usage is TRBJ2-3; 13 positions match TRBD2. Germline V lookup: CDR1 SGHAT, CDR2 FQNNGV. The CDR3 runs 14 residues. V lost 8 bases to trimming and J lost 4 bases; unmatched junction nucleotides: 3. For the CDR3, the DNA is TGTGCCAGCGCCGGACTAGCGGGAGCAGATACGCAGTATTTT. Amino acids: CASAGLAGADTQYF. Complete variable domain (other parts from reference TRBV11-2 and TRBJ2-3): EAGVAQSPRYKIIEKRQSVAFWCNPISGHATLYWYQQILGQGPKLLIQFQNNGVVDDSQLPKDRFSAERLKGVDSTLKIQPAKLEDSAVYLCASAGLAGADTQYFGPGTRLTVL.

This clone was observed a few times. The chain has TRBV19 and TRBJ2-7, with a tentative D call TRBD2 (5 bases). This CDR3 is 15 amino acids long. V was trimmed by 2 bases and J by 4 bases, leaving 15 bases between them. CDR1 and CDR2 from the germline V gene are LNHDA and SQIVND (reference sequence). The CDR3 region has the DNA TGTGCCAGTAGTATATTTCGGGGTTCGCCGTACGAGCAGTACTTC. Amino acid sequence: CASSIFRGSPYEQYF.

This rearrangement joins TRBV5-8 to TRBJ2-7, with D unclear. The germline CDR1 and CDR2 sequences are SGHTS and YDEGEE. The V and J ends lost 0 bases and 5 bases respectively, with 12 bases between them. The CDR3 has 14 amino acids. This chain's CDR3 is CASSLGARLHEQYF. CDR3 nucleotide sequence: TGTGCCAGCAGCTTGGGGGCCAGGCTCCACGAGCAGTACTTC.

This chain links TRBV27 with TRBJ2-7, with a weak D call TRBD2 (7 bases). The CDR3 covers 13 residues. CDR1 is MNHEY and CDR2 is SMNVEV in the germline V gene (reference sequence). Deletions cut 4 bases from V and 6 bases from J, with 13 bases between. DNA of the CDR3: TGTGCCAGCAGTTATACAGGGAGGGGCGAGCAGTACTTC. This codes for CASSYTGRGEQYF.

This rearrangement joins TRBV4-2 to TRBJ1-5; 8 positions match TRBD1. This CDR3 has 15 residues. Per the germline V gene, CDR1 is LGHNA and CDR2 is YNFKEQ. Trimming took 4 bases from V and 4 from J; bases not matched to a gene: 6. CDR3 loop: CASSPGTGANQPQHF. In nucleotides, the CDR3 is TGTGCCAGCAGCCCCGGGACAGGCGCGAATCAGCCCCAGCATTTT.

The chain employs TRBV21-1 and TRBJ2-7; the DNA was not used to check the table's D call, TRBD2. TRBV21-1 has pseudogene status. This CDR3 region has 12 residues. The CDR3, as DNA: TGTGCCAGCAGCAAACTTCCCTACGAGCAGTACTTC. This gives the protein CASSKLPYEQYF.

For the CDR3, the DNA is TGTGCCAGCAGACTGGGCAGTACCTACGAGCAGTACTTC. Encoded protein: CASRLGSTYEQYF. The chain combines TRBV2 with TRBJ2-7, with D unresolved. The CDR3 has 13 amino acids. In germline, CDR1 is SNHLY, CDR2 FYNNEI. Trimming stripped 6 bases from V and 2 bases from J, with 11 bases between. The complete variable domain, with remaining parts taken from reference TRBV2 and TRBJ2-7, reads EPEVTQTPSHQVTQMGQEVILRCVPISNHLYFYWYRQILGQKVEFLVSFYNNEISEKSEIFDDQFSVERPDGSNFTLKIRSTKLEDSAMYFCASRLGSTYEQYFGPGTRLTVT.

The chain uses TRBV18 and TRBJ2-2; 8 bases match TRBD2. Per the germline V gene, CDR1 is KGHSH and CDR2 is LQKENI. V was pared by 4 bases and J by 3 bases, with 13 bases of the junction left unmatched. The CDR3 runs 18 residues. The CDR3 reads CASSRSQAGALDTGELFF. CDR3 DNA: TGTGCCAGCTCACGTTCCCAAGCGGGAGCACTGGACACCGGGGAGCTGTTTTTT.